This TCR beta chain came from a study of control samples from healthy donors and cancer patients. The data were produced by immunoSEQ multiplex PCR, yet TCRdb's version contains in-frame clones alone and is incomplete. The table lists approximately 120,000 clones, 85% to 90% of them singletons. Germline CDR1 reads SGHDN; CDR2 reads FVKESK. Trimming took off 4 bases at V and 4 bases at J, with 13 bases between the two ends. The CDR3 sequence is 14 residues long. This clonotype was sampled from a woman between 50 and 59 years old in good health. This chain connects TRBV14 to TRBJ2-5; D not certain. The sample taken for sequencing was blood. CDR3 nucleotide sequence: TGTGCCAGCAGCCCTATCTGGCGTCGAGAGACCCAGTACTTC. As protein: CASSPIWRRETQYF. The full variable domain, its missing parts supplied by reference TRBV14 and TRBJ2-5, is EAGVTQFPSHSVIEKGQTVTLRCDPISGHDNLYWYRRVMGKEIKFLLHFVKESKQDESGMPNNRFLAERTGGTYSTLKVQPAELEDSGVYFCASSPIWRRETQYFGPGTRLLVL.